The text below deals with one T cell receptor (beta chain). Its antigen is as yet unknown. Via template switching, UMIs carrying a 6-nucleotide sample barcode were introduced. TCRdb re-called the 5' RACE reads and shows each CDR3 protein once, DNA omitted. This table holds 110,000 to 150,000 distinct CDR3 sequences. The data derive from a study of monozygotic twins with inflammatory bowel disease. Study findings and constraints: Healthy twins shared more clonotypes with others than IBD patients, most markedly active ones. IBD patients showed reduced TCRbeta diversity (inverse Simpson) versus healthy co-twins. Twin concordance left repertoire similarity unchanged, with limited power a possible explanation for this lack of difference.

The CDR3 runs 14 residues. Per germline, CDR1 SEHNR and CDR2 FQNEAQ (reference sequence). Sequenced sample: blood. The J gene is TRBJ1-1, the V gene TRBV7-9; no DNA is available, so the TRBD1 call from TCRdb remains unchecked. This TCR derives from a human donor with ulcerative colitis or Crohn's disease, or a healthy co-twin of an affected twin (not recorded which). This CDR3 reads CASSYPLENTEAFF.